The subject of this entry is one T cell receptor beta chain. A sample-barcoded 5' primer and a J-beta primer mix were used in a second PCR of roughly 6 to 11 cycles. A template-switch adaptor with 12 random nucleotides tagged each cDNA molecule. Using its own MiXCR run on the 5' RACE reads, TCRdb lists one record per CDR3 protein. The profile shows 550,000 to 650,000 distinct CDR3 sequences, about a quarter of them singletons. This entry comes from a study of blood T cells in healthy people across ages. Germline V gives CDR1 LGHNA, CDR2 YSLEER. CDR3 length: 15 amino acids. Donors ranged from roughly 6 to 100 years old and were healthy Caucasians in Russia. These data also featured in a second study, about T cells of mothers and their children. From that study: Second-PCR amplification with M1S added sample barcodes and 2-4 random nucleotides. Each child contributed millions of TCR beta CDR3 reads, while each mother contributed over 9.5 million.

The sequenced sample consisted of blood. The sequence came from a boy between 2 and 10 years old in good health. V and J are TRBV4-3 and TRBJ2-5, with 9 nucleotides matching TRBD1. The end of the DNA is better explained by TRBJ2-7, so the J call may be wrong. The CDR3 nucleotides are TGCGCCAGCAGCCAGACACAGGGGGCTTCCTACGAGCAGTACTTC. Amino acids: CASSQTQGASYEQYF.